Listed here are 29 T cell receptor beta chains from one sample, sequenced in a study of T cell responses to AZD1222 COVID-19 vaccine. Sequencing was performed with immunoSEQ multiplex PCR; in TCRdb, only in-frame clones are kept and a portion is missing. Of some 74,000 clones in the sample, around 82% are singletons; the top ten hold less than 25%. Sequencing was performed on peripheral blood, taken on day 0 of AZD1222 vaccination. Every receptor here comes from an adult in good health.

CDR3 in DNA: TGTGCCAGTAGTATCAACCCGCCGAACACTGAAGCTTTCTTT. Amino acids: CASSINPPNTEAFF. The chain is built from TRBV19 and TRBJ1-1; no clear D gene. Germline-derived CDR1 and CDR2 are LNHDA and SQIVND (reference sequence). CDR3 length: 14 amino acids. The V gene lost 3 bases and the J gene lost 1 base, with 9 bases spanning the gap.

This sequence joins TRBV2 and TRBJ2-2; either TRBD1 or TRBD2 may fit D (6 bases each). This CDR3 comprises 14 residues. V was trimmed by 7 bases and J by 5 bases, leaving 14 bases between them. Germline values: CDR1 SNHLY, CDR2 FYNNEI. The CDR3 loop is CASTTQGGTGELFF. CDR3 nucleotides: TGTGCCAGCACCACTCAAGGGGGGACCGGGGAGCTGTTTTTT.

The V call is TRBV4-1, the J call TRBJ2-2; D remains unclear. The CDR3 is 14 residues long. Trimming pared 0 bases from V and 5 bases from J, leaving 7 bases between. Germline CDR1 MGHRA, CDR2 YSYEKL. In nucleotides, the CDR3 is TGCGCCAGCAGCCAAGAGGGCTCGACCGGGGAGCTGTTTTTT. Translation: CASSQEGSTGELFF.

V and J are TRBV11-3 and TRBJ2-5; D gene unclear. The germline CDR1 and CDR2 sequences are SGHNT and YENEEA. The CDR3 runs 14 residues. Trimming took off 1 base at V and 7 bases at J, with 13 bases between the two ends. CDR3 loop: CASSLGAVGGTQYF. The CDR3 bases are TGTGCCAGCAGCTTAGGGGCAGTCGGCGGGACCCAGTACTTC.

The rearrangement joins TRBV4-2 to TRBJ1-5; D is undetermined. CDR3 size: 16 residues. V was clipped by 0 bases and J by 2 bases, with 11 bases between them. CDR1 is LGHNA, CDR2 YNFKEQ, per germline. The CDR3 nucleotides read TGTGCCAGCAGCCAAGAAAAAGGGTTGGGCAATCAGCCCCAGCATTTT. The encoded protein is CASSQEKGLGNQPQHF.

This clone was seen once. The CDR3 sequence is CASVSSGGAYEQFF. In DNA form, the CDR3 reads TGTGCCAGCGTCTCTAGCGGGGGGGCCTATGAGCAGTTCTTC. This chain joins TRBV2 and TRBJ2-1, with 12 bases fitting TRBD2. Trimming cost V 8 bases and J 8 bases; bases outside gene matches: 7. Germline values: CDR1 SNHLY, CDR2 FYNNEI. The CDR3 runs to 14 residues.

In DNA form, the CDR3 reads TGTGCCAGCAGAGTGGACAGGGGCCAAGAGACCCAGTACTTC. Translated: CASRVDRGQETQYF. The V and J genes are TRBV5-4 and TRBJ2-5, with 9 bases aligning to TRBD1. Unmatched junction bases numbered 3, after V lost 5 bases and J lost 1 base. Germline CDR1 and CDR2: SGHNT and YYREEE (reference sequence). CDR3 length: 14 amino acids. The variable domain in full, with the rest retrieved from reference TRBV5-4 and TRBJ2-5, is ETGVTQSPTHLIKTRGQQVTLRCSSQSGHNTVSWYQQALGQGPQFIFQYYREEENGRGNFPPRFSGLQFPNYSSELNVNALELDDSALYLCASRVDRGQETQYFGPGTRLLVL.

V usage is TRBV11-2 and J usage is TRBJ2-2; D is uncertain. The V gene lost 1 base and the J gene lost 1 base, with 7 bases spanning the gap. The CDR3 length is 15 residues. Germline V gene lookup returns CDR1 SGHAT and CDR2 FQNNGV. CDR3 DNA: TGTGCCAGCAGCTTAGTTCCGCTGAACACCGGGGAGCTGTTTTTT. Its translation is CASSLVPLNTGELFF.

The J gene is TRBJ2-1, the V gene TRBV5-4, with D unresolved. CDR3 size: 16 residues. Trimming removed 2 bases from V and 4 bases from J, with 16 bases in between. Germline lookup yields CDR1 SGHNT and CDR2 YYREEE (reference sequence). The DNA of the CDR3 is TGTGCCAGCAGCTTATCGCTCAACGCCCATTACAATGAGCAGTTCTTC. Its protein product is CASSLSLNAHYNEQFF.

The CDR3 nucleotides read TGTGCCAGCAGTCCGGACAGGGATGATCAGCCCCAGCATTTT. Residues: CASSPDRDDQPQHF. V usage is TRBV2 and J usage is TRBJ1-5; 8 bases agree with TRBD1. This CDR3 has 14 amino acids. CDR1 is SNHLY, CDR2 FYNNEI, per germline. V shed 5 bases, J shed 5 bases, and the junction held 5 bases outside the gene matches.

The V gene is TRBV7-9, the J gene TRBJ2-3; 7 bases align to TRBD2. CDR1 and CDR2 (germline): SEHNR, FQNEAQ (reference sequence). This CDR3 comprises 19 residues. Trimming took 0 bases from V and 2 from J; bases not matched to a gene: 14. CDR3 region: CASSLAGVQGLFITDTQYF. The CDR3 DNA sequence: TGTGCCAGCAGCTTAGCAGGTGTTCAGGGACTATTTATCACAGATACGCAGTATTTT.

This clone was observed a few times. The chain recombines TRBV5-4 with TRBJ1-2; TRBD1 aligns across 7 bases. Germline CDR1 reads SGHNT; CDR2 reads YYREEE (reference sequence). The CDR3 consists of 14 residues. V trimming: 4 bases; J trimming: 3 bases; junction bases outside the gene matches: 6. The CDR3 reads CASSPGTEYYGYTF. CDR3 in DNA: TGTGCCAGCAGCCCCGGGACAGAGTACTATGGCTACACCTTC.

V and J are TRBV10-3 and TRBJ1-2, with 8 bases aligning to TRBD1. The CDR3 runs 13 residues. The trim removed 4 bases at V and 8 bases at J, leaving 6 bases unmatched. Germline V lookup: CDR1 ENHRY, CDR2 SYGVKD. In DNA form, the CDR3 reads TGTGCCATCAGTGGTGGACAGGGAATCGGCTACACCTTC. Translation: CAISGGQGIGYTF.

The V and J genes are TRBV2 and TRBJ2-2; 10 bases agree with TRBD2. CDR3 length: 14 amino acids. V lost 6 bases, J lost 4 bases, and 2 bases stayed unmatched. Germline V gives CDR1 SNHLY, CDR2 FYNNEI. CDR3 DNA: TGTGCCAGCAGGGGACTAGCGTCCACCGGGGAGCTGTTTTTT. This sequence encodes CASRGLASTGELFF.

The CDR3 region is CASSLALAGGLYEQYF. As DNA, the CDR3 is TGTGCCAGCAGCTTAGCCTTAGCGGGAGGTCTCTACGAGCAGTACTTC. The J gene is TRBJ2-7, the V gene TRBV7-2, with 10 bases identical to TRBD2. The CDR3 runs 16 residues. V shed 0 bases and J 3 bases; nucleotides not matched to a gene: 5. CDR1 is SGHTA and CDR2 is FQGNSA in the germline V gene.

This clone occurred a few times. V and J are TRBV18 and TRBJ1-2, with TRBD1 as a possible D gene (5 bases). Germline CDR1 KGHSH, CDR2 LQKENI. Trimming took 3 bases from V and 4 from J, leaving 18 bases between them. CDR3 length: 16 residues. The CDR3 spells CASSPETEQGGYGYTF. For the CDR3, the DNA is TGTGCCAGCTCACCTGAGACAGAGCAGGGCGGCTATGGCTACACCTTC.

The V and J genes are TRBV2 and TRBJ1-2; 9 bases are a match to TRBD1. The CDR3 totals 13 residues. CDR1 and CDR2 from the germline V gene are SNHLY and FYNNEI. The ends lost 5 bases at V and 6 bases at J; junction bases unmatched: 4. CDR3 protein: CASSRDRADGYTF. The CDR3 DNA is TGTGCCAGCAGTCGGGACAGGGCGGATGGCTACACCTTC.

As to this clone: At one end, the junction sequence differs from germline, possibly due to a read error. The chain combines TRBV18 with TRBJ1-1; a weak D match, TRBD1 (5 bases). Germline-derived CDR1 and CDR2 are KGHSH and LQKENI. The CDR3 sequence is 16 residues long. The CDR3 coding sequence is TGTGCCAGCTCACCACCGGCAGGGAGGATGAAAACTGAAGCTTTCTTT. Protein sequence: CASSPPAGRMKTEAFF.

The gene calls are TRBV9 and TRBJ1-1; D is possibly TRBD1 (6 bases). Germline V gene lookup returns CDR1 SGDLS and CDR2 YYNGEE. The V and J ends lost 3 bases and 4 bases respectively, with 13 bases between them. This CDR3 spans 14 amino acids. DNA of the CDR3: TGTGCCAGCAGCGCCGGGACACCGGTCACTGAAGCTTTCTTT. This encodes CASSAGTPVTEAFF.

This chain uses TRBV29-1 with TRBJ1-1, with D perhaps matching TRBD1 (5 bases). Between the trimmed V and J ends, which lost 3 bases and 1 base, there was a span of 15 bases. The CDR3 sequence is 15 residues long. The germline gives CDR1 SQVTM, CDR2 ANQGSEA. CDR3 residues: CSVDNPRVENTEAFF. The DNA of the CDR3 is TGCAGCGTTGATAATCCCAGGGTTGAGAACACTGAAGCTTTCTTT.

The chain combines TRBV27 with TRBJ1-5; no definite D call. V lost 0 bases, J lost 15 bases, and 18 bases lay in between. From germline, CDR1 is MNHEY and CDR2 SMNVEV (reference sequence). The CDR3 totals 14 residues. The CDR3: CASSLSTVTLVLHF. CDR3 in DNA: TGTGCCAGCAGTTTATCCACAGTAACCCTAGTCTTGCATTTT.

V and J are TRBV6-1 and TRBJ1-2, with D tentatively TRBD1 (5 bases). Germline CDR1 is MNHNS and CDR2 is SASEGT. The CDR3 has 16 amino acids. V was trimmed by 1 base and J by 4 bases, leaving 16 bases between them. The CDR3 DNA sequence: TGTGCCAGCAGTGAAGGCCGGGCCATAAGGGGCTATGGCTACACCTTC. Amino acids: CASSEGRAIRGYGYTF.

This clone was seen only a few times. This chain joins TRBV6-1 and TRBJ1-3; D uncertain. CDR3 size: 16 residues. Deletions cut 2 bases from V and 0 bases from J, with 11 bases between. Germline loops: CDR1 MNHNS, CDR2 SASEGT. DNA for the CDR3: TGTGCCAGCAGTGAACAGAGCAAGAGCTCTGGAAACACCATATATTTT. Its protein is CASSEQSKSSGNTIYF.

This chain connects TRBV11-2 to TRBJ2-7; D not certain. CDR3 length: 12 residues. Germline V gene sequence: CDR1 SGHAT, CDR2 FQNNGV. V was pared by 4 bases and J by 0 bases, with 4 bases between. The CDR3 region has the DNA TGTGCCAGCAGCTCATTCTCCTACGAGCAGTACTTC. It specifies CASSSFSYEQYF.

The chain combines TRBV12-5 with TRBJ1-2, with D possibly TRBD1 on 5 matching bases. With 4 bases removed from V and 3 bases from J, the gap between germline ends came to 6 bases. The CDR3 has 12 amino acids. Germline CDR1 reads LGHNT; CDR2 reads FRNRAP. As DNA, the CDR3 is TGTGCTAGTGGTTGGGGGGACTATGGCTACACCTTC. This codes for CASGWGDYGYTF.

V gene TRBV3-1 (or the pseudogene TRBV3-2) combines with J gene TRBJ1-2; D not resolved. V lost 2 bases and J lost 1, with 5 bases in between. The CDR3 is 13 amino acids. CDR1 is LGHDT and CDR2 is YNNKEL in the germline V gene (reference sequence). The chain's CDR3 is CASSQIGNYGYTF. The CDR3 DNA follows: TGTGCCAGCAGCCAAATCGGTAACTATGGCTACACCTTC.

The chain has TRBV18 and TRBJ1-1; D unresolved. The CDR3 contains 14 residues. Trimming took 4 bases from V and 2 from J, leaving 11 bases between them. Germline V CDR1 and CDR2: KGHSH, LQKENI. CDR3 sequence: CASSQAALNTEAFF. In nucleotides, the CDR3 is TGTGCCAGCTCACAGGCGGCGTTAAACACTGAAGCTTTCTTT.

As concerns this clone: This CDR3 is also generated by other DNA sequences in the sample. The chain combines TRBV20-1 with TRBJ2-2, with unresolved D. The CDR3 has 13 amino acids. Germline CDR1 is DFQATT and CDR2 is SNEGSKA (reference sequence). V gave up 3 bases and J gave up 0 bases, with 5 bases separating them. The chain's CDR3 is CSASSPNTGELFF. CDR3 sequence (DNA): TGCAGTGCTAGTTCTCCGAACACCGGGGAGCTGTTTTTT.

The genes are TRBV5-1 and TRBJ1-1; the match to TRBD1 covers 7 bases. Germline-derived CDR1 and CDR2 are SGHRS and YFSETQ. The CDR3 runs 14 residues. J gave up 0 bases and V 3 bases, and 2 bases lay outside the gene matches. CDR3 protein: CASSSGQLNTEAFF. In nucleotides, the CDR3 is TGCGCCAGCAGCTCGGGACAGTTGAACACTGAAGCTTTCTTT.